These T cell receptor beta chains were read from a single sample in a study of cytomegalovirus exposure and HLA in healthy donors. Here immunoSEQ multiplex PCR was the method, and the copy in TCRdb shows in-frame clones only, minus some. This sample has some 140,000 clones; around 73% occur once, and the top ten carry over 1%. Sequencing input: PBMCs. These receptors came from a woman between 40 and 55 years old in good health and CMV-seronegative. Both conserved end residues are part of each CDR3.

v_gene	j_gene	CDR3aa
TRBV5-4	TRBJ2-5	CASSFLGGGETQYF
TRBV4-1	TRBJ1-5	CASSQDSRPDSNQPQHF
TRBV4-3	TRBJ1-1	CASSDRTGKNTEAFF
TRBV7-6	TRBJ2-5	CASSFGLAGGQETQYF
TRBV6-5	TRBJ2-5	CAGSLLPQETQYF
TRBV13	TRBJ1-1	CASSPMTDATEAFF
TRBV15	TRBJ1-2	CATSRDPTGLNGYTF
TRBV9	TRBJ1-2	CASSNNVGGDRGYGYTF
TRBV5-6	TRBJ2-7	CASSRMTGSDTYEQYF
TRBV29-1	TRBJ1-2	CSVVPNNRGGGYTF
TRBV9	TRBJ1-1	CASSGDRGAFF
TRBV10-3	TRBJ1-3	CAISESDNLSGNTIYF
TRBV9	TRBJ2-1	CASSARGRESANEQFF
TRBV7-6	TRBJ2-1	CASSLDWTGGYEQFF
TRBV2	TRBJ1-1	CASTRAEAFF
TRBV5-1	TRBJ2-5	CASSSGHRRETQYF
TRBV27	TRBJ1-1	CASSSAWAGGMNTEAFF
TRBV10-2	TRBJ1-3	CASSATSHSGNTIYF
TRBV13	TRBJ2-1	CASSLGLAGGRDNEQFF
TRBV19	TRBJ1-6	CASSTGQYNSPLHF
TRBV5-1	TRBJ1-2	CASSPPGQGLRRRGYTF
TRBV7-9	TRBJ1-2	CASSFSNRERGYTF
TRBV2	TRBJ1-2	CASSEQGTGGSGYTF
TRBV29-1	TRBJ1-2	CSVGIVGQGVGYTF
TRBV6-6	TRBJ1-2	CASTVDSDYGYTF
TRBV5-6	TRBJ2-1	CASSLSAGGRSEQFF
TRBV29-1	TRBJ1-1	CSVTGGGGSAFF
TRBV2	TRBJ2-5	CASSEQGAGEETQYF
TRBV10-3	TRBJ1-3	CAIRKGDGNTIYF
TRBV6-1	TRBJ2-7	CASSNRVGYEQYF
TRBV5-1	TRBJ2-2	CASRRAESTGELFF